This T cell receptor beta chain was sequenced in a study of tumor and adjacent non-tumor tissue in lung cancer. Study summary: Histology: under 15 adenocarcinoma, a couple of squamous cell carcinoma, 1 small cell lung cancer. Samples averaged roughly 4.3 million productive TCRbeta reads each. Study outcomes and limitations: TCR diversity was significantly greater in tumor than normal lung tissue.

The library came from three nested PCR rounds adapted from ARM-PCR protocols. TCRdb reanalysed the multiplex PCR reads using MiXCR and keeps one entry per CDR3 protein. The table shows around 74,000 distinct CDR3 sequences, with 65% to 75% occurring only once. In the case of this clonotype: Its antigen is not identified.

The template was RNA from unsorted bulk tissue. The CDR3 is made up of 14 amino acids. The ends lost 3 bases at V and 11 bases at J; junction bases unmatched: 14. Germline CDR1 DFQATT, CDR2 SNEGSKA (reference sequence). V and J are TRBV20-1 and TRBJ2-5, with 8 bases identical to TRBD2. This receptor was taken from a woman aged 70-85 years with non-small cell lung cancer. What was sequenced was lung tumor tissue. The chain's CDR3 is CSASTLADQEAQYF. In DNA, the CDR3 is TGCAGTGCTAGTACACTAGCGGATCAAGAGGCTCAGTACTTC.